Sequencing of this T cell receptor (beta chain) was carried out in a study of CD8+CD57+ T cells in acquired aplastic anemia. Study-level background: The DNA of sorted CD4+ and CD8+ cells averaged roughly 3.2 ug. CD4+ cell libraries from healthy donors averaged about 10 million reads. Study findings and constraints: Patients had under 30 CD8+ CDR3 sequences in common with controls (the shared set).

CDR3 and TCR beta VDJ profiling relied on a genomic DNA template. TCRdb reanalysed the reads using MiXCR and keeps one entry per CDR3 protein. The repertoire holds about 160,000 distinct CDR3 sequences, with about 48% as singletons. This clonotype was found many times. Its antigen remains unidentified. V lost 2 bases, J lost 9 bases, and 11 bases lay in between. Germline assignment: CDR1 MNHEY and CDR2 SVGAGI. This CDR3 contains 13 residues. The clonotype comes from a human donor in good health. Sequenced material: sorted CD4+, CD8+, or CD8+CD57+ T cells (not recorded which) from PBMCs. The rearrangement uses TRBV6-5 and TRBJ2-1; tentative D call: TRBD2 (5 bases). The CDR3 reads CASSYGESLEQFF. The CDR3 coding sequence is TGTGCCAGCAGTTACGGGGAGTCCCTTGAGCAGTTCTTC.